Listed below are T cell receptor beta chains from one sample, sequenced in a study of human T cells and chemical hapten exposure. TCRdb re-derived calls from the 5' RACE reads in MiXCR, one entry per CDR3 protein. Of around 82,000 distinct CDR3 sequences listed, about 7.7% are singletons. The source is a male donor in good health. CDR3s include the opening cysteine and the closing phenylalanine or tryptophan. The order of the fields is D gene, V gene, CDR3 length, clone size, J gene, CDR3 protein, CDR3 DNA. D genes are given only for firm matches. Only part of the rows carry a size: once, few, many, or a class if the clone is expanded.

>NA|TRBV2|17|few|TRBJ1-2
CASFSDQGPESNYGYTF
TGTGCCAGCTTTTCCGACCAAGGCCCTGAGTCTAACTATGGCTACACCTTC
>TRBD1|TRBV11-1|15|NA|TRBJ2-3
CASSSVGQGADTQYF
TGTGCCAGCAGCTCGGTTGGACAGGGAGCCGATACGCAGTATTTT
>NA|TRBV29-1|11|NA|TRBJ1-1
CSVAPNTEAFF
TGCAGCGTTGCCCCGAACACTGAAGCTTTCTTT
>NA|TRBV24-1|15|many|TRBJ2-1
CATSDSGLAYNEQFF
TGTGCCACCAGTGATTCAGGCTTGGCCTACAATGAGCAGTTCTTC
>TRBD2|TRBV7-2|16|many|TRBJ2-1
CASSLEVSGNRDEQFF
TGTGCCAGCAGCTTAGAGGTCAGCGGGAACCGCGATGAGCAGTTCTTC
>NA|TRBV28|14|NA|TRBJ2-5
CASWRTIDQETQYF
TGTGCCAGCTGGAGGACAATCGATCAAGAGACCCAGTACTTC
>NA|TRBV5-4|14|NA|TRBJ2-2
CASSSSQNTGELFF
TGTGCCAGCAGCTCCAGCCAGAACACCGGGGAGCTGTTTTTT
>NA|TRBV6-5|14|many|TRBJ2-2
CASSLARPTGELFF
TGTGCCAGCAGCCTGGCCAGGCCCACCGGGGAGCTGTTTTTT
>TRBD1|TRBV6-2/TRBV6-3|17|few|TRBJ1-6
CASSSTTGSSYNSPLHF
TGTGCCAGCAGCTCAACGACAGGGAGCTCCTATAATTCACCCCTCCACTTT
>TRBD2|TRBV5-1|16|many|TRBJ2-2
CASSLLAGAMTGELFF
TGCGCCAGCAGCTTACTAGCGGGGGCGATGACCGGGGAGCTGTTTTTT
>NA|TRBV24-1|12|few|TRBJ2-1
CATSDSGNEQFF
TGTGCCACCAGTGATTCTGGCAATGAGCAGTTCTTC
>NA|TRBV29-1|11|NA|TRBJ2-1
CSVGGYNEQFF
TGCAGCGTTGGAGGGTACAATGAGCAGTTCTTC
>NA|TRBV2|15|NA|TRBJ1-4
CASSELGTTNEKLFF
TGTGCCAGCAGTGAATTAGGGACAACTAATGAAAAACTGTTTTTT
>TRBD2|TRBV4-3|14|NA|TRBJ2-7
CASSQEASGGGQYF
TGCGCCAGCAGCCAAGAGGCTAGCGGGGGCGGGCAGTACTTC
>TRBD1|TRBV15|14|few|TRBJ1-5
CATSRDRGFQPQHF
TGTGCCACCAGCAGGGACAGGGGGTTTCAGCCCCAGCATTTT
>NA|TRBV7-2|16|few|TRBJ2-1
CASSLGQGYPYNEQFF
TGTGCCAGCAGCTTAGGGCAGGGATATCCATACAATGAGCAGTTCTTC
>TRBD2|TRBV18|16|few|TRBJ2-7
CASSPLSSGRVYEQYF
TGTGCCAGCTCACCACTATCTAGCGGGAGGGTCTACGAGCAGTACTTC
>TRBD1|TRBV2|14|many|TRBJ1-1
CASSEEGANTEAFF
TGTGCCAGCAGTGAAGAGGGGGCGAACACTGAAGCTTTCTTT
>TRBD1|TRBV2|15|few|TRBJ2-1
CASSKTGTGSNEQFF
TGTGCCAGCAGCAAGACCGGGACAGGGTCCAATGAGCAGTTCTTC
>NA|TRBV25-1|11|many|TRBJ2-7
CASSGLYEQYF
TGTGCCAGCAGTGGACTCTACGAGCAGTACTTC
>TRBD2|TRBV5-4|15|NA|TRBJ2-3
CASSSPGLAGDTQYF
TGTGCCAGCAGCTCACCGGGACTAGCGGGAGATACGCAGTATTTT
>TRBD2|TRBV6-1|16|NA|TRBJ2-3
CASSSGGAWATDTQYF
TGTGCCAGCAGTAGCGGGGGGGCATGGGCTACAGATACGCAGTATTTT
>NA|TRBV5-4|13|few|TRBJ2-1
CASSPIGTEEQFF
TGTGCCAGCAGCCCCATTGGGACCGAAGAGCAGTTCTTC
>NA|TRBV5-1|14|few|TRBJ1-2
CASSPQEFNYGYTF
TGCGCCAGCAGCCCACAGGAATTTAACTATGGCTACACCTTC
>NA|TRBV6-2/TRBV6-3|12|few|TRBJ1-1
CASRRLNTEAFF
TGTGCCTCGCGGCGACTGAACACTGAAGCTTTCTTT
>TRBD1|TRBV25-1|17|NA|TRBJ1-1
CASSEIPGQGLNTEAFF
TGTGCCAGCAGTGAAATTCCGGGACAGGGGTTGAACACTGAAGCTTTCTTT
>NA|TRBV29-1|12|NA|TRBJ1-2
CSVEDVGGGYTF
TGCAGCGTTGAAGATGTAGGAGGTGGCTACACCTTC
>TRBD1|TRBV6-5|16|few|TRBJ1-1
CASSYLSTGMNTEAFF
TGTGCCAGCAGTTACCTATCGACAGGGATGAACACTGAAGCTTTCTTT
>NA|TRBV7-2|14|many|TRBJ2-5
CASSLGDLQETQYF
TGTGCCAGCAGCTTAGGTGATTTACAAGAGACCCAGTACTTC
>NA|TRBV27|13|NA|TRBJ1-5
CASSKPGYPPQHF
TGTGCCAGCAGTAAACCAGGGTATCCGCCCCAGCATTTT
>NA|TRBV5-1|13|many|TRBJ1-1
CASSLEENTEAFF
TGCGCCAGCAGCTTGGAAGAGAACACTGAAGCTTTCTTT